This is a list of T cell receptor beta chains from one sample in a study of blood T cell repertoires in COVID-19. Sequenced by immunoSEQ multiplex PCR; TCRdb stores in-frame clones only, minus some. The sample yields 100,000 or so clones, less than 90% seen once. Sequences were obtained from peripheral blood. Receptors originate from a man between 25 and 39 years old in a cohort sampled during active COVID-19. Each CDR3 is given with its conserved first and last residue. D genes are given only for firm matches. Not all rows give a size; the values are once, few, many and, for expanded clones, a class.

-	TRBV5-1	TRBJ2-7	TRBD1	CASSLTDRGEQYF	TGCGCCAGCAGCTTGACGGACAGGGGTGAGCAGTACTTC
-	TRBV7-2	TRBJ2-2	-	CASSHRMTDTGELFF	TGTGCCAGCAGCCATCGGATGACTGACACCGGGGAGCTGTTTTTT
few	TRBV28	TRBJ1-5	-	CASRPLLRKNQPQHF	TGTGCCAGCAGGCCGTTGTTGCGGAAGAATCAGCCCCAGCATTTT
once	TRBV24-1	TRBJ2-3	TRBD1	CATSEWTGLTDTQYF	TGTGCCACCAGTGAGTGGACAGGGTTGACAGATACGCAGTATTTT
few	TRBV7-3	TRBJ1-2	-	CASSLGQSYGYTF	TGTGCCAGCAGCTTGGGACAATCATATGGCTACACCTTC
-	TRBV7-9	TRBJ1-4	TRBD1	CASSLTGDREKLFF	TGTGCCAGCAGCCTGACAGGGGACCGAGAAAAACTGTTTTTT
-	TRBV18	TRBJ1-5	TRBD1	CASSGSTGGFGQPQHF	TGTGCCAGCTCAGGGTCGACAGGGGGCTTTGGGCAGCCCCAGCATTTT
-	TRBV5-1	TRBJ2-2	-	CASSLRVAGELFF	TGCGCCAGCAGCTTGCGGGTTGCCGGGGAGCTGTTTTTT
-	TRBV5-4	TRBJ2-7	TRBD2	CASSLASGVNYEQYF	TGTGCCAGCAGCTTAGCCAGCGGGGTTAATTACGAGCAGTACTTC
many	TRBV10-3	TRBJ1-2	-	CATGTGSYTF	TGTGCCACCGGAACAGGGTCCTACACCTTC
-	TRBV6-5	TRBJ2-1	-	CASSYSRFTLYNEQFF	TGTGCCAGCAGTTACTCCAGGTTTACCCTTTACAATGAGCAGTTCTTC
-	TRBV19	TRBJ1-1	-	CASRNRGQTPQAFF	TGTGCCAGTAGAAATAGGGGTCAGACCCCCCAAGCTTTCTTT
-	TRBV7-2	TRBJ1-4	TRBD1	CASSRDRGREKLFF	TGTGCCAGCAGCAGAGACAGGGGAAGAGAAAAACTGTTTTTT
-	TRBV7-9	TRBJ2-4	TRBD2	CASSLAGGTAENIQYF	TGTGCCAGCAGCTTAGCGGGGGGGACTGCAGAAAACATTCAGTACTTC
-	TRBV19	TRBJ1-5	-	CASSPPGRGHQPQHF	TGTGCCAGTAGTCCTCCCGGCAGGGGCCATCAGCCCCAGCATTTT